This T cell receptor (beta chain) was documented in a study of a mutant IDH1 vaccine in newly diagnosed glioma. With 2 bases removed from V and 4 bases from J, the gap between germline ends came to 9 bases. The CDR3 extends over 13 amino acids. Germline loops: CDR1 SGHRS, CDR2 YFSETQ. Time point of the sample: week 35, safety follow-up. Alongside topical imiquimod, each dose of vaccine comprised 300 ug of mutant IDH1 20-mer peptide. New WHO grade 3 or 4 astrocytomas that were IDH1-mutant and ATRX-lost occurred in the donors. For this clone: Its antigen remains unknown.

Clones were sequenced by immunoSEQ multiplex PCR, and TCRdb holds only the in-frame ones, with some missing. The repertoire includes 60,000 or so clones, around 84% of them detected once, and about 4.6% sits in the top ten. This sequence originates from a man aged 25 to 45 with glioma. Source: PBMCs, taken from a glioma patient whose treatment included an IDH1 peptide vaccine. The chain uses TRBV5-1 and TRBJ2-5; D gene uncertain. Here the CDR3 DNA reads TGCGCCAGCAGCTTCGGACGCGGAGAGACCCAGTACTTC. This codes for CASSFGRGETQYF.